Given below is one T cell receptor beta chain in context. Its target is not known. The data belong to a study of Ad26.COV2.S vaccination and SARS-CoV-2 variants. Study-level background: Once or twice, 56 days apart, Ad26.COV2.S was delivered intramuscularly.

J was trimmed by 5 bases and V by 1 base; bases with no gene match: 11. This CDR3 region has 17 residues. Germline V CDR1 and CDR2: LGHDT, YNNKEL (reference sequence). Regarding treatment: some 20 received Ad26.COV2.S at low or high dose, single or two shots; about 5 received placebo; per-sample allocation not given. Sampling occurred on day 63 after the first vaccine or placebo injection. A Boston donor was an adult aged 18-55 years. General study results and limits: After vaccination, reports described spike-specific CD8+ and CD4+ T cell responses as showing substantial breadth. Placebo recipients showed lower spike-specific TCR breadth than vaccinees.

Profiling relied on immunoSEQ multiplex PCR, and the TCRdb table lists in-frame clones only, not all of them. The data contain fewer than 600,000 clones, approximately 90% of them singletons. The V gene is TRBV3-1 (or the pseudogene TRBV3-2), the J gene TRBJ2-7, with 10 bases lining up with TRBD2. This TCR was sampled from a person aged 18-60 years who received the Ad26.COV2.S COVID-19 vaccine or a placebo. Sequenced here: peripheral blood, sampled in a trial of Ad26.COV2.S vaccine versus placebo. Here the CDR3 reads CASSQGIFGGLANEQYF. The CDR3 nucleotides are TGTGCCAGCAGCCAAGGTATTTTCGGGGGACTAGCGAACGAGCAGTACTTC.